One and the same sample provided the 18 T cell receptor beta chains below, sequenced in a study of shared clonotypes between healthy human individuals. Naive CD8 cells lacked CD45RO, underwent positive selection for CCR7 and left out terminally differentiated effector memory CD45RA+ cells. Clones were sequenced by immunoSEQ multiplex PCR, and TCRdb holds only the in-frame ones, with some missing. The sample has about 2 million clones; roughly 95% are singletons. Material for sequencing was naive CD8+ T cells sorted from blood. The receptors were sampled from a man aged 18 to 35 in good health.

The rearrangement links TRBV5-8 to TRBJ2-5; D call uncertain. Between the trimmed V and J ends, which lost 4 bases and 5 bases, there was a span of 9 bases. The CDR3 sequence is 12 residues long. In germline, CDR1 is SGHTS, CDR2 YDEGEE. DNA for the CDR3: TGTGCCAGCAGCCAGGATGAGGAGACCCAGTACTTC. This codes for CASSQDEETQYF.

This chain links TRBV5-5 with TRBJ2-7; maybe TRBD1 (5 bases). The germline V gene has CDR1 SGHKS and CDR2 YYEKEE (reference sequence). This CDR3 has 14 amino acids. V lost 0 bases and J lost 2, with 9 bases in between. The CDR3 is CASSLEGRAYEQYF. DNA of the CDR3: TGTGCCAGCAGCTTGGAGGGCAGGGCCTACGAGCAGTACTTC.

The chain recombines TRBV13 with TRBJ2-3; D gene unclear. The germline CDR1 and CDR2 sequences are PRHDT and FYEKMQ (reference sequence). V lost 3 bases to trimming and J lost 2 bases, with 9 bases between them. This CDR3 is 14 amino acids long. The CDR3 protein is CASSFPSHTDTQYF. The CDR3 coding sequence is TGTGCCAGCAGCTTTCCGTCTCACACAGATACGCAGTATTTT. Together with reference TRBV13 and TRBJ2-3, the CDR3 gives the full variable domain: AAGVIQSPRHLIKEKRETATLKCYPIPRHDTVYWYQQGPGQDPQFLISFYEKMQSDKGSIPDRFSAQQFSDYHSELNMSSLELGDSALYFCASSFPSHTDTQYFGPGTRLTVL.

The chain recombines TRBV6-5 with TRBJ2-1; maybe TRBD2 (6 bases). The CDR3 extends over 13 amino acids. Between the trimmed V and J ends, which lost 7 bases and 4 bases, there was a span of 11 bases. The germline V gene has CDR1 MNHEY and CDR2 SVGAGI. The DNA for the CDR3 is TGTGCCAGCACCAAGGGACTGTACAATGAGCAGTTCTTC. Residues: CASTKGLYNEQFF.

This chain connects TRBV30 to TRBJ2-7; 7 bases map to TRBD1. This CDR3 has 14 residues. Germline values: CDR1 GTSNPN, CDR2 SVGIG (reference sequence). V dropped 6 bases and J dropped 2; count of bases not matched to a gene: 10. The CDR3 loop is CACRTGDEAYEQYF. The DNA of the CDR3 is TGTGCCTGCAGAACAGGGGATGAGGCCTACGAGCAGTACTTC.

The chain has TRBV25-1 and TRBJ1-1; D gene unclear. The CDR3 runs 13 residues. With 2 bases removed from V and 11 bases from J, the gap between germline ends came to 15 bases. Germline V gives CDR1 MGHDK, CDR2 SYGVNS. CDR3 protein: CASSELRGGRAFF. DNA for the CDR3: TGTGCCAGCAGTGAACTGCGGGGAGGTCGGGCTTTCTTT. Together with reference TRBV25-1 and TRBJ1-1, the CDR3 gives the full variable domain: EADIYQTPRYLVIGTGKKITLECSQTMGHDKMYWYQQDPGMELHLIHYSYGVNSTEKGDLSSESTVSRIRTEHFPLTLESARPSHTSQYLCASSELRGGRAFFGQGTRLTVV.

V and J are TRBV29-1 and TRBJ2-7, with 7 bases lining up with TRBD2. The CDR3 covers 13 residues. The V and J ends lost 6 bases and 3 bases, in that order; junction bases with no gene match: 8. The germline gives CDR1 SQVTM, CDR2 ANQGSEA. The CDR3 protein is CSVGEGLSYEQYF. Written as DNA, the CDR3 is TGCAGCGTCGGCGAGGGACTAAGCTACGAGCAGTACTTC.

The rearrangement uses TRBV9 and TRBJ2-6, with D tentatively TRBD1 (5 bases). The V end was cut by 4 bases, the J end by 0 bases, with 11 bases between. In germline, CDR1 is SGDLS, CDR2 YYNGEE. The CDR3 loop spans 16 amino acids. The CDR3 protein is CASSSDRFSGANVLTF. The DNA of the CDR3 is TGTGCCAGCAGCAGCGACAGATTCTCTGGGGCCAACGTCCTGACTTTC.

This chain uses TRBV7-8 with TRBJ2-7; 12 nucleotides agree with TRBD2. From germline, CDR1 is SGHVS and CDR2 FQNEAQ. The CDR3 has 16 residues. With 5 bases clipped from V and 5 bases from J, the junction kept 10 bases outside the gene matches. CDR3 in DNA: TGTGCCAGCAGCCCGAGGCTAGCGGGAGGGGGCCACGAGCAGTACTTC. Its protein is CASSPRLAGGGHEQYF.

This clone was seen once. This sequence joins TRBV5-4 and TRBJ2-1; the D gene is possibly TRBD2 (6 bases). The V end lost 4 bases, the J end lost 12 bases, and 14 bases lay between the germline ends. This CDR3 is built from 12 residues. The V gene's germline CDR1 is SGHNT and CDR2 YYREEE (reference sequence). The CDR3, as DNA: TGTGCCAGCAGCCGTAGCGGTTGGGCGCAGTTCTTC. This gives the protein CASSRSGWAQFF.

This clone showed up just a few times. The chain recombines TRBV19 with TRBJ1-6; D perhaps matches TRBD1 (5 bases). Trimming shortened V by 6 bases and J by 15 bases, and 12 bases separated the two germline ends. Germline-derived CDR1 and CDR2 are LNHDA and SQIVND (reference sequence). This CDR3 contains 11 residues. DNA for the CDR3: TGTGCCAGTAGCCCCGGGACTTACCTCCACTTT. This gives the protein CASSPGTYLHF.

The chain links TRBV4-3 to TRBJ2-7, with 7 positions matching TRBD1. This CDR3 spans 16 amino acids. V trimming: 0 bases; J trimming: 7 bases; junction bases outside the gene matches: 12. Germline CDR1 and CDR2: LGHNA and YSLEER. The CDR3 spells CASSQDWGYSGGEQYF. The CDR3, as DNA: TGCGCCAGCAGCCAAGATTGGGGATACTCAGGGGGTGAGCAGTACTTC.

J is TRBJ2-3 and V is TRBV28, with 7 positions matching TRBD1. The ends lost 5 bases at V and 1 base at J; junction bases unmatched: 9. Germline CDR1 is MDHEN and CDR2 is SYDVKM. CDR3 length equals 16 residues. CDR3 region: CASSGRWDSGTDTQYF. CDR3 coding DNA: TGTGCCAGCAGTGGCCGGTGGGACAGTGGCACAGATACGCAGTATTTT.

This clone was observed a single time. The chain joins TRBV11-1 to TRBJ2-1, with D unresolved. V lost 0 bases and J lost 4, with 10 bases in between. Looked up from germline, CDR1 is SGHAT and CDR2 is FQDESV (reference sequence). This CDR3 contains 15 residues. CDR3 sequence reads: CASSLAGIFYNEQFF. The CDR3 region has the DNA TGTGCCAGCAGCTTAGCTGGGATCTTTTACAATGAGCAGTTCTTC.

This rearrangement joins TRBV28 to TRBJ2-5; D is undetermined. This CDR3 is 11 amino acids long. Germline-derived CDR1 and CDR2 are MDHEN and SYDVKM. V lost 7 bases to trimming and J lost 2 bases, with 5 bases between them. CDR3 nucleotides: TGTGCCAGCACGTTTCAAGAGACCCAGTACTTC. It specifies CASTFQETQYF.

This clone was counted only a few times. This sample includes further DNA sequences coding for the same CDR3. The CDR3 DNA follows: TGTGCCAGCAGCTTAGCGGAGGGGATCCCCTACGAGCAGTACTTC. Translating it yields CASSLAEGIPYEQYF. V is TRBV7-8 and J is TRBJ2-7; D perhaps matches TRBD2 (6 bases). The ends were cut back, 0 bases at V and 2 bases at J, with 11 bases in the middle. Germline values: CDR1 SGHVS, CDR2 FQNEAQ. The CDR3 consists of 15 residues.

The chain employs TRBV9 and TRBJ2-7; D gene unclear. Germline V gives CDR1 SGDLS, CDR2 YYNGEE. The CDR3 runs 15 residues. Trimming removed 6 bases from V and 3 bases from J, with 19 bases in between. The CDR3 region is CASMFKTGRLYEQYF. For the CDR3, the DNA is TGTGCCAGCATGTTTAAGACTGGAAGACTCTACGAGCAGTACTTC. The variable domain in full, with the rest retrieved from reference TRBV9 and TRBJ2-7, is DSGVTQTPKHLITATGQRVTLRCSPRSGDLSVYWYQQSLDQGLQFLIQYYNGEERAKGNILERFSAQQFPDLHSELNLSSLELGDSALYFCASMFKTGRLYEQYFGPGTRLTVT.

This rearrangement joins TRBV27 to TRBJ1-2; D unresolved. The CDR3 contains 15 residues. Germline values: CDR1 MNHEY, CDR2 SMNVEV (reference sequence). Trimming removed 2 bases from V and 5 bases from J, with 15 bases in between. CDR3 DNA: TGTGCCAGCAGTTTAGCGCGGGAAGAATGGTATGGCTACACCTTC. This encodes CASSLAREEWYGYTF.